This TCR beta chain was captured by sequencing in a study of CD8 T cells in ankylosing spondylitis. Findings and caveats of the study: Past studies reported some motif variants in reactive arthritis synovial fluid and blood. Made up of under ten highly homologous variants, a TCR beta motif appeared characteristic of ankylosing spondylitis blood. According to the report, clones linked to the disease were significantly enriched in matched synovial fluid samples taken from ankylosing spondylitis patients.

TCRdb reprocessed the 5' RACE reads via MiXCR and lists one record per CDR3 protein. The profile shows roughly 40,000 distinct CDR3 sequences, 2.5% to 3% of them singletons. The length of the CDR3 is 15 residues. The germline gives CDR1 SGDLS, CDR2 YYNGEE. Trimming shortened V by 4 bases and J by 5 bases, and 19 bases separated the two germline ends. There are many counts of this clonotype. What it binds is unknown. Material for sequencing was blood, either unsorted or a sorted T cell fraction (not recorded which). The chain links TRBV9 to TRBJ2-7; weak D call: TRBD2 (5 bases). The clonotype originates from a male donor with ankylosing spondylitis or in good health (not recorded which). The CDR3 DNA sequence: TGTGCCAGCAGCTTCGGAGCGGACCCATCCCACGAGCAGTACTTC. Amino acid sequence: CASSFGADPSHEQYF.